This TCR beta chain was observed in a study of blood T cells in healthy people across ages. A second PCR of roughly 7 to 11 cycles used a sample-barcoded 5' primer and a J-beta primer mix. MiXCR was run by TCRdb on the 5' RACE reads, yielding one entry per CDR3 protein. Among 700,000 or so distinct CDR3 sequences listed, 22% were seen once. The ends were cut back, 7 bases at V and 2 bases at J, with 11 bases in the middle. From germline, CDR1 is MNHEY and CDR2 SVGAGI. The CDR3 covers 13 residues. The source is a man aged 65-85 years in good health. The J gene is TRBJ1-1, the V gene TRBV6-5; no clear D gene. Sequencing was performed on blood. CDR3: CASTSSGNTEAFF. DNA for the CDR3: TGTGCCAGCACCTCCTCGGGAAACACTGAAGCTTTCTTT.